Listed below are T cell receptor beta chains from one sample, sequenced in a study of T cells in Graves' hyperthyroidism and ophthalmopathy. One entry per CDR3 protein, called by TCRdb with MiXCR from the multiplex PCR reads. In the table there are 480,000 or so distinct CDR3 sequences, roughly 14% of which are singletons. The sample comprised blood. These TCRs come from a woman aged 18-35 years with Graves' hyperthyroidism. Both conserved end residues are trimmed from each CDR3. Size is omitted from some rows. Given values are once, few, many or a class for expanded clones.

abundance: few; v_gene: TRBV5-1; j_gene: TRBJ2-2; CDR3aa: ASSLSASETGELF
abundance: .; v_gene: TRBV20-1; j_gene: TRBJ1-1; CDR3aa: SARDDGQAGIEAF
abundance: many; v_gene: TRBV2; j_gene: TRBJ2-3; CDR3aa: ASIKDSNFYTQY
abundance: many; v_gene: TRBV2; j_gene: TRBJ2-1; CDR3aa: ASRDRGFYNEQF
abundance: .; v_gene: TRBV4-1; j_gene: TRBJ1-2; CDR3aa: ASSQDNIYGYT
abundance: few; v_gene: TRBV5-4; j_gene: TRBJ1-3; CDR3aa: ASRDDSSGNTIY
abundance: many; v_gene: TRBV5-8; j_gene: TRBJ2-5; CDR3aa: ASRQKGTAIQETQY
abundance: many; v_gene: TRBV10-1; j_gene: TRBJ1-1; CDR3aa: ASSESSAGDMNTEAF
abundance: .; v_gene: TRBV7-9; j_gene: TRBJ1-2; CDR3aa: ASSLSQGAHGYT
abundance: many; v_gene: TRBV27; j_gene: TRBJ2-1; CDR3aa: ASSSPSTSGRASEQF
abundance: many; v_gene: TRBV3-1; j_gene: TRBJ2-5; CDR3aa: ASSQDHGAEVETQY
abundance: many; v_gene: TRBV15; j_gene: TRBJ2-6; CDR3aa: ATSRDRWGASGANVLT
abundance: once; v_gene: TRBV7-8; j_gene: TRBJ1-1; CDR3aa: ATSWGVNTEAF
abundance: few; v_gene: TRBV4-1; j_gene: TRBJ1-4; CDR3aa: ASSQMRQSNEKLF
abundance: many; v_gene: TRBV27; j_gene: TRBJ2-6; CDR3aa: ASSSFSGAGANVLT
abundance: many; v_gene: TRBV6-1; j_gene: TRBJ2-7; CDR3aa: ASYGDGQGFIEQY
abundance: .; v_gene: TRBV7-9; j_gene: TRBJ2-7; CDR3aa: ASSLAYSTYEQY
abundance: .; v_gene: TRBV7-8; j_gene: TRBJ1-2; CDR3aa: ATRAEYGYT
abundance: many; v_gene: TRBV20-1; j_gene: TRBJ2-3; CDR3aa: SILAVRGTDTQY
abundance: many; v_gene: TRBV29-1; j_gene: TRBJ2-2; CDR3aa: SASRGAGELF
abundance: many; v_gene: TRBV12-3/TRBV12-4; j_gene: TRBJ2-3; CDR3aa: ASSLGTSGSGTDTQY
abundance: many; v_gene: TRBV10-3; j_gene: TRBJ1-1; CDR3aa: AISGGQGDLRWNTEAF
abundance: .; v_gene: TRBV14; j_gene: TRBJ1-1; CDR3aa: ASSQDPFHRAEAF
abundance: many; v_gene: TRBV12-3/TRBV12-4; j_gene: TRBJ2-3; CDR3aa: ASTVAGGTDTQY
abundance: .; v_gene: TRBV5-1; j_gene: TRBJ1-1; CDR3aa: ASSLSPRGMNTEAF
abundance: many; v_gene: TRBV19; j_gene: TRBJ1-6; CDR3aa: ASSPSGGQGYSPLH
abundance: .; v_gene: TRBV4-1; j_gene: TRBJ2-7; CDR3aa: ASSHPTSGKSSYEQY
abundance: many; v_gene: TRBV20-1; j_gene: TRBJ1-5; CDR3aa: SARDQDSNQPQH
abundance: few; v_gene: TRBV20-1; j_gene: TRBJ1-4; CDR3aa: SARDWGPSNEKLF